The 4 T cell receptor beta chains listed next were all sequenced from one sample in a study of cytomegalovirus exposure and HLA in healthy donors. PCR primers comprised 60 Vbeta and 13 Jbeta primers. The protocol was immunoSEQ multiplex PCR, while the TCRdb copy is restricted to in-frame clones and leaves out a portion. The sample holds nearly 200,000 clones. The material sequenced was PBMCs. The receptors derive from a boy aged 10-17 years in good health and CMV-seronegative.

The genes are TRBV5-8 and TRBJ2-1; 10 bases are a match to TRBD1. Germline V gene data show CDR1 as SGHTS and CDR2 as YDEGEE. The V segment lost 3 bases and the J segment 7 bases; nucleotides outside the gene matches: 7. This CDR3 is 15 amino acids long. CDR3 residues: CASSWGTGDGNEQFF. The CDR3, as DNA: TGTGCCAGCAGCTGGGGGACAGGGGACGGAAATGAGCAGTTCTTC.

The V call is TRBV19, the J call TRBJ1-1, with D tentatively TRBD1 (5 bases). V lost 7 bases, J lost 1 base, and 10 bases lay in between. CDR3 length: 13 amino acids. Germline loops: CDR1 LNHDA, CDR2 SQIVND (reference sequence). CDR3 loop: CASIATGNTEAFF. The CDR3 bases are TGTGCCAGTATAGCAACAGGGAACACTGAAGCTTTCTTT.

The chain combines TRBV4-1 with TRBJ2-7, with D possibly TRBD2 on 6 matching bases. This CDR3 is built from 12 residues. Germline values: CDR1 MGHRA, CDR2 YSYEKL. V lost 4 bases, J lost 6 bases, and 10 bases lay in between. CDR3 sequence reads: CASSPGTLEQYF. The CDR3 DNA follows: TGCGCCAGCAGCCCCGGGACTCTCGAGCAGTACTTC.

Concerning this clone itself: The DNA is left out, because the CDR3 cannot be placed on it with certainty; the CDR3 is given as TCRdb lists it. The J gene is TRBJ2-5, the V gene TRBV5-1; no check of the table's D call, TRBD1, against the DNA was made. The CDR3 is 13 amino acids long, termini counted. The germline V gene encodes CDR1 SGHRS and CDR2 YFSETQ. CDR3 protein: CASSFGTGASVYF.